The rows below give T cell receptor beta chains drawn from one sample of a study of T cell responses to AZD1222 COVID-19 vaccine. TCRdb's copy holds only in-frame clones and misses some; the assay was immunoSEQ multiplex PCR. The repertoire holds fewer than 200,000 clones, with 90% to 95% as singletons. Specimen: peripheral blood, collected on day 0 of MenACWY control vaccination. All receptors come from an adult in good health. Both conserved end residues are part of each CDR3. A D gene is named only where the DNA matches it firmly. Where a row states a size, it is once, few, many or the class of an expanded clone; other rows omit it.

TRBV7-2,NA,few,17,TRBJ1-6,TGTGCCAGCAGCTCCGAATCGGATAGCTCCTATAATTCACCCCTCCACTTT,CASSSESDSSYNSPLHF
TRBV11-3,NA,NA,15,TRBJ2-1,TGTGCCAGCAGCTTAGCGTCACCCTCGGGGAATGAGCAGTTCTTC,CASSLASPSGNEQFF
TRBV15,TRBD1,NA,14,TRBJ1-6,TGTGCCACCAGCGGGGACAGATATAATTCACCCCTCCACTTT,CATSGDRYNSPLHF
TRBV3-1/TRBV3-2,NA,NA,14,TRBJ2-7,TGTGCCAGCAGCCAAGGGGCAGGGGACTCCCAGCAGTACTTC,CASSQGAGDSQQYF
TRBV3-1/TRBV3-2,NA,NA,15,TRBJ1-4,TGTGCCAGCAGCCAAGGGTCAGGGGACGTCGGAAAACTGTTTTTT,CASSQGSGDVGKLFF
TRBV3-1/TRBV3-2,NA,NA,16,TRBJ1-5,TGTGCCAGCAGCCACTCCACAGGGTGGAGCAATCAGCCCCAGCATTTT,CASSHSTGWSNQPQHF
TRBV28,NA,NA,12,TRBJ1-4,TGTGCCAGCTCAGGCCCCCAGGGAAAACTGTTTTTT,CASSGPQGKLFF
TRBV7-9,TRBD1,NA,15,TRBJ1-1,TGTGCCAGCAGCCCTCCAGGGGGTGGCCTACGTGAAGCTTTCTTT,CASSPPGGGLREAFF
TRBV6-1,NA,NA,12,TRBJ1-1,TGTGCCAGCAGTGAAGGAGGCACTGAAGCTTTCTTT,CASSEGGTEAFF
TRBV2,TRBD2,NA,17,TRBJ2-7,TGTGCCAGCAGTGAACCCCCAGGTCTAGCGGTCTCCTACGAGCAGTACTTC,CASSEPPGLAVSYEQYF
TRBV12-3/TRBV12-4,TRBD1,NA,13,TRBJ2-7,TGTGCCAGCAGTTTCAGGGGGCTGGGCGAGCAGTACTTC,CASSFRGLGEQYF
TRBV9,TRBD1,few,17,TRBJ2-6,TGTGCCAGCAGCGAAGACAGGGCCCCCTCTGGGGCCAACGTCCTGACTTTC,CASSEDRAPSGANVLTF
TRBV28,TRBD1,NA,16,TRBJ1-5,TGTGCCAGCAGTTACAGGGGCGGAGGTGCTAATCAGCCCCAGCATTTT,CASSYRGGGANQPQHF
TRBV4-3,NA,NA,13,TRBJ1-1,TGCGCCAGCAGCCATTCCGGACAGTCTGAAGCTTTCTTT,CASSHSGQSEAFF
TRBV27,NA,once,15,TRBJ2-1,TGTGCCAGCAAGGCGATGGGTGGCTCCTACAATGAGCAGTTCTTC,CASKAMGGSYNEQFF
TRBV20-1,TRBD1,NA,16,TRBJ1-5,TGCAGTGCTAGTGGTACCCGGGAGGGGGCTGGCCAGCCCCAGCATTTT,CSASGTREGAGQPQHF
TRBV19,NA,NA,13,TRBJ2-7,TGTGCCACCGCCTTCGGTCCCTACTACGAGCAGTACTTC,CATAFGPYYEQYF
TRBV25-1,NA,NA,15,TRBJ1-1,TGTGCCAGCAGTGAGGACATCTCCTCCCACACTGAAGCTTTCTTT,CASSEDISSHTEAFF
TRBV27,NA,NA,14,TRBJ1-2,TGTGCCAGCAGTTTATTTGGGGGCAACTATGGCTACACCTTC,CASSLFGGNYGYTF
TRBV12-3/TRBV12-4,NA,once,13,TRBJ2-1,TGTGCCAGCAGTTCCCCAAACGCACCCCGAGGGTTCTTC,CASSSPNAPRGFF
TRBV3-1/TRBV3-2,TRBD2,NA,16,TRBJ2-2,TGTGCCAGCAGCCAAGTAGCGGGAGGTTCTCTCGGGGAGCTGTTTTTT,CASSQVAGGSLGELFF
TRBV7-3,TRBD2,NA,19,TRBJ2-2,TGTGCCAGCAGCTTAATTAATGCAATAGCGGGAGGATTAACCGGGGAGCTGTTTTTT,CASSLINAIAGGLTGELFF
TRBV29-1,NA,NA,13,TRBJ1-1,TGCAGCGTTGGGAGCGGTTGGAACACTGAAGCTTTCTTT,CSVGSGWNTEAFF
TRBV19,TRBD1,NA,15,TRBJ1-5,TGTGCCAGTAGTATCCTGGGACAGCCTAATCAGCCCCAGCATTTT,CASSILGQPNQPQHF
TRBV11-3,NA,NA,15,TRBJ1-3,TGTGCCAGCAGCTTAGGCAGGAGCTCTGGAAACACCATATATTTT,CASSLGRSSGNTIYF
TRBV19,NA,NA,17,TRBJ1-4,TGTGCCAGTAGTATAGACCGTTGGACCGTCGTTAATGAAAAACTGTTTTTT,CASSIDRWTVVNEKLFF
TRBV5-3,NA,few,12,TRBJ2-5,TGTGCCAGAAGTCTAGATCAAGAGACCCAGTACTTC,CARSLDQETQYF
TRBV29-1,NA,NA,14,TRBJ2-2,TGCAGCGTTGGACAGATTACGAACACCGGGGAGCTGTTTTTT,CSVGQITNTGELFF
TRBV7-3,TRBD2,NA,14,TRBJ2-7,TGTGCCAGCAGCCGGACTAGCGGGAGCTACGAGCAGTACTTC,CASSRTSGSYEQYF
TRBV6-5,TRBD1,NA,14,TRBJ2-1,TGTGCCAGCAGTCATGGGACAGGGGGAGATGAGCAGTTCTTC,CASSHGTGGDEQFF
TRBV12-5,NA,NA,13,TRBJ2-3,TGTGCTAGTGGTGACCAACCCGTGGATACGCAGTATTTT,CASGDQPVDTQYF
TRBV10-3,NA,NA,13,TRBJ1-4,TGTGCCACACGGACGGAAGGTTATGAAAAACTGTTTTTT,CATRTEGYEKLFF
TRBV19,NA,few,15,TRBJ2-2,TGTGCCAGTAGTACCCCCGGGGCCAGCACCGGGGAGCTGTTTTTT,CASSTPGASTGELFF
TRBV27,NA,once,14,TRBJ1-6,TGTGCCAGCACCAAAGGCGGCCTAGGGTCACCCCTCCACTTT,CASTKGGLGSPLHF
TRBV7-2,NA,NA,16,TRBJ1-6,TGTGCCAGCAGCTTAGTTATCCAGGGTGGTAATTCACCCCTCCACTTT,CASSLVIQGGNSPLHF
TRBV7-3,NA,NA,14,TRBJ2-2,TGTGCCAGCAGCTTATTCCGGGAGACCGGGGAGCTGTTTTTT,CASSLFRETGELFF
TRBV30,TRBD1,NA,15,TRBJ1-3,TGTGCCTGGAGGGGACAGGCCTCTAATCGAAACACCATATATTTT,CAWRGQASNRNTIYF
TRBV7-2,NA,NA,14,TRBJ1-2,TGTGCCAGCAGCGCCACACAGGCCTCTATGAGTCGTACCTTC,CASSATQASMSRTF
TRBV4-2,NA,NA,16,TRBJ1-4,TGTGCCAGCAGCCAGAATACAGCTGCAACTAATGAAAAACTGTTTTTT,CASSQNTAATNEKLFF
TRBV7-2,TRBD2,NA,15,TRBJ2-7,TGTGCCAGCAGCTTAGATCAGTCTAGCGGCTACGAGCAGTACTTC,CASSLDQSSGYEQYF
TRBV18,NA,NA,16,TRBJ1-4,TGTGCCAGCTCACGCCGGGACGGTGCAACTAATGAAAAACTGTTTTTT,CASSRRDGATNEKLFF
TRBV7-8,TRBD1,NA,15,TRBJ1-6,TGTGCCAGCAGCCTCCCGGGACAGGGTTTTTCACCCCTCCACTTT,CASSLPGQGFSPLHF
TRBV20-1,NA,few,13,TRBJ1-5,TGCAGTGCTAGTCCTGGACACATAACAACCCAGCATTTT,CSASPGHITTQHF
TRBV19,TRBD1,once,11,TRBJ1-2,TGTGCCAGCGGACAGGGCTATGGCTACACCTTC,CASGQGYGYTF